The 15 T cell receptor beta chains presented below share a single source sample, sequenced in a study of identical twins. TCRdb re-called the 5' RACE reads through MiXCR, storing one row per CDR3 protein. The data hold around 300,000 distinct CDR3 sequences, with approximately 8% observed a single time. The data were also submitted as part of a second study, on yellow fever vaccine responses in identical twins.

The sequenced sample consisted of memory (CD45RO+) T cells sorted from blood. These receptors originate from a woman younger than 30 in good health.

This clonotype was counted only a few times. This chain connects TRBV15 to TRBJ2-3; D may be TRBD2 (6 bases). CDR1 LNHNV and CDR2 YYDKDF come from the germline V gene (reference sequence). With 5 bases removed from V and 2 bases from J, the gap between germline ends came to 14 bases. The CDR3 has 15 amino acids. DNA of the CDR3: TGTGCCACCAGCCCCGGGACTTCATTCACAGATACGCAGTATTTT. Protein product: CATSPGTSFTDTQYF.

This clonotype occurred a few times. In DNA form, the CDR3 reads TGTGCCAGCAGCTTAATCCTCGGGGGACCCGAAGCTTTCTTT. It yields the protein CASSLILGGPEAFF. V and J are TRBV7-9 and TRBJ1-1, with D possibly being TRBD1 (5 bases). This CDR3 is 14 amino acids long. V dropped 2 bases and J dropped 8 bases, with 15 bases sitting between them. CDR1 is SEHNR, CDR2 FQNEAQ, per germline (reference sequence).

This clonotype came up many times. J is TRBJ2-1 and V is TRBV2; 10 bases map to TRBD2. There are 15 residues in the CDR3. Germline loops: CDR1 SNHLY, CDR2 FYNNEI. After removal of 2 bases from V and 15 bases from J, the junction contained 13 bases not matched to a gene. The CDR3 nucleotides are TGTGCCAGCAGTGAACACAACCTTCTAGCGGGAGAACCGTTCTTC. Amino acid sequence: CASSEHNLLAGEPFF.

The chain recombines TRBV5-5 with TRBJ2-1, with D perhaps matching TRBD2 (6 bases). From germline, CDR1 is SGHKS and CDR2 YYEKEE (reference sequence). The CDR3 consists of 18 residues. The ends were cut back, 2 bases at V and 5 bases at J, with 23 bases in the middle. The DNA for the CDR3 is TGTGCCAGCAGCTTTATCGATCGCCGGGACTTGAAAAACAATGAGCAGTTCTTC. Protein sequence: CASSFIDRRDLKNNEQFF.

In its sample, this clonotype was seen a few times. The J gene is TRBJ1-5, the V gene TRBV5-1, with 10 bases that match TRBD1. V was clipped by 5 bases and J by 6 bases; unmatched bases: 8. The CDR3 runs 15 residues. Germline V gives CDR1 SGHRS, CDR2 YFSETQ. CDR3 loop: CASRPGTGARQPQHF. The CDR3 bases are TGCGCCAGCAGACCCGGGACAGGGGCTCGTCAGCCCCAGCATTTT.

This clonotype was seen a handful of times. The chain uses TRBV28 and TRBJ2-1; TRBD1 or TRBD2 may be the D gene (5 bases each). The CDR3 length is 11 residues. Trimming removed 8 bases at V and 6 bases at J, with 8 bases between. Germline V gene sequence: CDR1 MDHEN, CDR2 SYDVKM. CDR3 amino acids: CASGGFNEQFF. CDR3 bases: TGTGCCAGCGGGGGTTTCAATGAGCAGTTCTTC. The full variable domain, its missing parts supplied by reference TRBV28 and TRBJ2-1, is DVKVTQSSRYLVKRTGEKVFLECVQDMDHENMFWYRQDPGLGLRLIYFSYDVKMKEKGDIPEGYSVSREKKERFSLILESASTNQTSMYLCASGGFNEQFFGPGTRLTVL.

There are many counts of this clonotype. The chain is built from TRBV11-2 and TRBJ2-1; unclear D gene. Trimming pared 2 bases from V and 7 bases from J, leaving 6 bases between. Germline CDR1 and CDR2: SGHAT and FQNNGV. The CDR3 runs 12 residues. The DNA of the CDR3 is TGTGCCAGCAGCTTAAATAGTAATGAGCAGTTCTTC. Translating gives CASSLNSNEQFF. Full variable domain (rest looked up from reference TRBV11-2 and TRBJ2-1): EAGVAQSPRYKIIEKRQSVAFWCNPISGHATLYWYQQILGQGPKLLIQFQNNGVVDDSQLPKDRFSAERLKGVDSTLKIQPAKLEDSAVYLCASSLNSNEQFFGPGTRLTVL.

The CDR3 is CASMIRGVSETQYF. The CDR3, as DNA: TGTGCCAGCATGATACGGGGGGTTTCGGAGACCCAGTACTTC. V and J are TRBV2 and TRBJ2-5; TRBD2 aligns across 7 bases. This CDR3 has 14 amino acids. V shed 7 bases and J 5 bases; nucleotides not matched to a gene: 10. Germline V gives CDR1 SNHLY, CDR2 FYNNEI.

This clonotype was seen at least ten times. V usage is TRBV12-3 or TRBV12-4 and J usage is TRBJ2-2; the D call may be TRBD1 or TRBD2 (5 bases each). Trimming pared 6 bases from V and 4 bases from J, leaving 12 bases between. The CDR3 is 14 residues long. The CDR3 protein is CASRGSRGTGELFF. The CDR3 region has the DNA TGTGCCAGCAGAGGTTCGAGGGGCACCGGGGAGCTGTTTTTT.

This clonotype was seen a single time. The chain employs TRBV6-1 and TRBJ1-4; D may be TRBD1 (6 bases). CDR1 MNHNS and CDR2 SASEGT come from the germline V gene. The CDR3 totals 14 residues. The V and J ends lost 2 bases and 5 bases respectively, with 9 bases between them. The CDR3 nucleotides read TGTGCCAGCAGTGAACAGGGGTACAATGAAAAACTGTTTTTT. This sequence encodes CASSEQGYNEKLFF.

As for this clonotype: A much larger clone is a single base away; this may be a read error. V is TRBV20-1 and J is TRBJ2-4, with D perhaps matching TRBD2 (6 bases). This CDR3 has 17 amino acids. Germline V gene sequence: CDR1 DFQATT, CDR2 SNEGSKA (reference sequence). The CDR3 loop is CSARDQAALLAKNVQYF. For the CDR3, the DNA is TGCAGTGCTAGAGATCAGGCAGCTCTACTAGCCAAAAACGTTCAGTACTTC.

The V gene is TRBV5-1, the J gene TRBJ2-4; D possibly corresponds to TRBD2 (5 bases). V lost 0 bases and J lost 1, with 23 bases in between. From germline, CDR1 is SGHRS and CDR2 YFSETQ. This CDR3 contains 20 residues. The CDR3 coding sequence is TGCGCCAGCAGCTTGGGGCTCCCGGGGTCAGGAAGTTTGGCCAAAAACATTCAGTACTTC. Its translation: CASSLGLPGSGSLAKNIQYF.

The CDR3 DNA is TGTGCCAGCAGTGATGGGCGCCCCCCGGGACAGGCCTCCTACGAGCAGTACTTC. The encoded protein is CASSDGRPPGQASYEQYF. This rearrangement joins TRBV25-1 to TRBJ2-7; 8 bases line up with TRBD1. The germline V gene has CDR1 MGHDK and CDR2 SYGVNS. The CDR3 sequence is 18 residues long. The V gene end was trimmed by 3 bases and the J gene end by 0 bases; junction bases not matched to a gene: 13.

This clonotype was picked up many times. The rearrangement uses TRBV12-3 or TRBV12-4 and TRBJ1-1; the match to TRBD1 covers 9 bases. V lost 6 bases to trimming and J lost 5 bases; unmatched junction nucleotides: 7. The CDR3 runs 14 residues. Here the CDR3 DNA reads TGTGCCAGCAGCCGGGACAGGGTGGGGACTGAAGCTTTCTTT. Its protein product is CASSRDRVGTEAFF.

This chain uses TRBV19 with TRBJ2-1, with 8 bases fitting TRBD1. CDR3 length equals 14 residues. V lost 3 bases, J lost 7 bases, and 5 bases stayed unmatched. Germline lookup yields CDR1 LNHDA and CDR2 SQIVND (reference sequence). The CDR3 loop is CASSIARTGNEQFF. CDR3 sequence (DNA): TGTGCCAGTAGTATCGCCCGGACAGGGAATGAGCAGTTCTTC.